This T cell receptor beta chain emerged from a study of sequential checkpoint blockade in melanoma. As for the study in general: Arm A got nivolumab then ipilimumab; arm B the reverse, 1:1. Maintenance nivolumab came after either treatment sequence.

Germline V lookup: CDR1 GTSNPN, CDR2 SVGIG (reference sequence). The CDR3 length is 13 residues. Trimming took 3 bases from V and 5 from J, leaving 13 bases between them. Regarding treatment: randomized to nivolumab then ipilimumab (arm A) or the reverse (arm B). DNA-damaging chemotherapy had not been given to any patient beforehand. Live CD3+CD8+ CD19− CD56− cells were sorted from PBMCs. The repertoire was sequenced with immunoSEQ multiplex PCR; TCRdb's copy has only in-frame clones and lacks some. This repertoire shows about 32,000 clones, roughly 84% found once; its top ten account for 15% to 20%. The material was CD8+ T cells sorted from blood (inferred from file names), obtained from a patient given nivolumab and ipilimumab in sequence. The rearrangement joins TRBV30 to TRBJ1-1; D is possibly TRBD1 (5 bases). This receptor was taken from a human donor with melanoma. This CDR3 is CAWSQGVRTEAFF. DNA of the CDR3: TGTGCCTGGAGCCAAGGGGTGCGGACTGAAGCTTTCTTT.